This T cell receptor beta chain was found in a study of OX40 agonist ivuxolimab in advanced cancers. As for the study in general: In this trial design, patients received ivuxolimab intravenously at 0.01 to 10 mg/kg every 2 weeks. Three patients, one with hepatocellular carcinoma and two with cutaneous melanoma, responded partially.

Sequenced by immunoSEQ multiplex PCR; TCRdb stores in-frame clones only, minus some. The table includes under 80,000 clones, 90% detected once. Germline V gene lookup returns CDR1 SGHAT and CDR2 FQDESV (reference sequence). This CDR3 region has 12 residues. The V end lost 5 bases, the J end lost 4 bases, and 6 bases lay between the germline ends. The genes are TRBV11-1 and TRBJ1-5; D remains ambiguous. This sequence was found in an adult with an advanced solid tumor such as melanoma, head and neck, liver or kidney cancer. Sequenced material: CD4+ or CD8+ T cells sorted from blood, taken in a trial of the OX40 agonist ivuxolimab. The CDR3 is CASSRGNQPQHF. The CDR3 DNA sequence: TGTGCCAGCAGCCGCGGGAATCAGCCCCAGCATTTT. Full variable domain (rest looked up from reference TRBV11-1 and TRBJ1-5): EAEVAQSPRYKITEKSQAVAFWCDPISGHATLYWYRQILGQGPELLVQFQDESVVDDSQLPKDRFSAERLKGVDSTLKIQPAELGDSAMYLCASSRGNQPQHFGDGTRLSIL.